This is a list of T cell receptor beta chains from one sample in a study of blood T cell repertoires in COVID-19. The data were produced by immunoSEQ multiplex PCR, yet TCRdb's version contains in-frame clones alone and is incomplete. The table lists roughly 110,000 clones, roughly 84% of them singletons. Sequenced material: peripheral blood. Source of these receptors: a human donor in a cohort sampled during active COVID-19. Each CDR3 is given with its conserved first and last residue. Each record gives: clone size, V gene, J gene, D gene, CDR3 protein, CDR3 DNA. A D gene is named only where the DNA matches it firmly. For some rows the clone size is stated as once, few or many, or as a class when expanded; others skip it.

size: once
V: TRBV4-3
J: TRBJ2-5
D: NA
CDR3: CASSQDRGTQYF
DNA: TGCGCCAGCAGCCAAGATCGCGGGACCCAGTACTTC

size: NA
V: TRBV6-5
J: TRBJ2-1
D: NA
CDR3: CASSYIPPTYNEQFF
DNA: TGTGCCAGCAGTTACATCCCCCCAACCTACAATGAGCAGTTCTTC

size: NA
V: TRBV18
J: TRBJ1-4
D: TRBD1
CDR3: CASSPDRDRNEKLFF
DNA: TGTGCCAGCTCCCCCGACAGGGACCGCAATGAAAAACTGTTTTTT

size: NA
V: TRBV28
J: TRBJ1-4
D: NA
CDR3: CASSPREKLFF
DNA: TGTGCCAGCAGCCCCCGTGAAAAACTGTTTTTT

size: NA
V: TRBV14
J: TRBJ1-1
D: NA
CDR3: CASSHPYTEAFF
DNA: TGTGCCAGCAGCCACCCTTACACTGAAGCTTTCTTT

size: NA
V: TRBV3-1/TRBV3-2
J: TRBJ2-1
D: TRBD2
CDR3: CASSGTSGKVEQFF
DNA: TGTGCCAGCAGTGGCACTAGCGGGAAAGTTGAGCAGTTCTTC

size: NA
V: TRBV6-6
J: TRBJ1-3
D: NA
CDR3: CASSSDRTSSGNTIYF
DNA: TGTGCCAGCAGTTCAGACAGGACCAGCTCTGGAAACACCATATATTTT

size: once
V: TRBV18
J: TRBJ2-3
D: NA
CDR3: CASSPLKTGGDTQYF
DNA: TGTGCCAGCTCACCACTGAAGACCGGGGGTGATACGCAGTATTTT

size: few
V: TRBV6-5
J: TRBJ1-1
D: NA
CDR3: CASSRTRNTEAFF
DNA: TGTGCCAGCAGCCGAACACGAAACACTGAAGCTTTCTTT

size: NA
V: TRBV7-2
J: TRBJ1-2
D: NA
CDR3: CASSLDQGTSHTF
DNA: TGTGCCAGCAGCTTAGATCAGGGGACGTCGCACACCTTC

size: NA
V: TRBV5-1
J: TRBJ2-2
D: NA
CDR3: CASSIRQNSNTGELFF
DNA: TGCGCCAGCAGCATAAGACAGAACTCCAACACCGGGGAGCTGTTTTTT

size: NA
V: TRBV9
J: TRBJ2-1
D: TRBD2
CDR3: CASSPKMASGTPNEQFF
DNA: TGTGCCAGCAGCCCCAAGATGGCTAGCGGGACCCCAAATGAGCAGTTCTTC

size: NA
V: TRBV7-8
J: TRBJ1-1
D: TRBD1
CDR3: CASSLAGTGGTEAFF
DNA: TGTGCCAGCAGCTTAGCCGGGACAGGCGGGACTGAAGCTTTCTTT

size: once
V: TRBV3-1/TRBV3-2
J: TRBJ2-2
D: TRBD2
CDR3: CASRGLAGRDRATGELFF
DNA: TGTGCCAGCAGGGGACTAGCGGGTCGGGATAGGGCAACCGGGGAGCTGTTTTTT

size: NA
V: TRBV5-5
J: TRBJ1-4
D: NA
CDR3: CASSEIREMDEKLFF
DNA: TGTGCCAGCAGCGAAATCCGGGAGATGGATGAAAAACTGTTTTTT

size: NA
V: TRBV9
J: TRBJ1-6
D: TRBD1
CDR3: CASSVGQGFSPLHF
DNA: TGTGCCAGCAGCGTAGGACAGGGTTTTTCACCCCTCCACTTT

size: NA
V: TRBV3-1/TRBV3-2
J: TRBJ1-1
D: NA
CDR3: CASSQDWSGNTEAFF
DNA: TGTGCCAGCAGCCAAGACTGGTCGGGGAACACTGAAGCTTTCTTT

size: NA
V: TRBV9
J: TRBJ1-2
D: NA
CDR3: CASSAQFGQRTDGYTF
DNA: TGTGCCAGCAGCGCGCAGTTCGGACAGCGAACTGATGGCTACACCTTC

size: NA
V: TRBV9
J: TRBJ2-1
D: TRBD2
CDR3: CASEKAGVVFF
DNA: TGTGCCAGCGAGAAAGCGGGAGTGGTGTTCTTC

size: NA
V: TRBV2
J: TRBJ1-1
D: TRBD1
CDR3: CASSEQQGANTEAFF
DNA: TGTGCCAGCAGTGAACAACAGGGGGCAAACACTGAAGCTTTCTTT

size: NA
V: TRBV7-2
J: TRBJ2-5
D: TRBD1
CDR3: CASSPGGFQETQYF
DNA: TGTGCCAGCAGCCCAGGGGGTTTCCAAGAGACCCAGTACTTC

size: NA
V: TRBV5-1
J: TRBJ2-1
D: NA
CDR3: CASSSRFSYNEQFF
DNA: TGCGCCAGCAGCTCGCGGTTCTCCTACAATGAGCAGTTCTTC

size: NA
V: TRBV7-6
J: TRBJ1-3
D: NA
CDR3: CATKSGNTIYF
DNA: TGTGCCACAAAATCTGGAAACACCATATATTTT

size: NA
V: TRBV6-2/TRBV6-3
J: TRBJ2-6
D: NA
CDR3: CASSYSIGGALGANVLTF
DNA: TGTGCCAGCAGTTACTCGATAGGGGGGGCGCTTGGGGCCAACGTCCTGACTTTC

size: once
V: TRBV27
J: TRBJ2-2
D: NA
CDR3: CASGVGGGTGELFF
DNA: TGTGCCAGCGGGGTCGGGGGTGGCACCGGGGAGCTGTTTTTT

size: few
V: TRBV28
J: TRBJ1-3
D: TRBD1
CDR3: CASSLSEGAGGNTIYF
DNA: TGTGCCAGCAGTTTATCTGAGGGGGCAGGTGGAAACACCATATATTTT

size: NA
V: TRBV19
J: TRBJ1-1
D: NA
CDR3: CASSLTGTKNTEAFF
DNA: TGTGCCAGTAGTTTAACCGGGACAAAGAACACTGAAGCTTTCTTT

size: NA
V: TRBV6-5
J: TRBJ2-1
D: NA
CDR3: CASSYSGGNAYNEQFF
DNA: TGTGCCAGCAGTTACTCCGGCGGAAACGCCTACAATGAGCAGTTCTTC

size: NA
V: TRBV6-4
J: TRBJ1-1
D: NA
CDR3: CASSETGNTEAFF
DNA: TGTGCCAGCAGTGAAACGGGGAACACTGAAGCTTTCTTT

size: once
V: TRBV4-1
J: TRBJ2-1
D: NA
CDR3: CASSQDLGDEQFF
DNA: TGCGCCAGCAGCCAAGATCTGGGAGATGAGCAGTTCTTC

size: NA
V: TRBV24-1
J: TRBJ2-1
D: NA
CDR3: CATSDFQGGEQFF
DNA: TGTGCCACCAGTGACTTTCAGGGGGGAGAGCAGTTCTTC